These 17 T cell receptor beta chains were sequenced from one sample in a study of blood T cell repertoires in COVID-19. Profiled with immunoSEQ multiplex PCR; TCRdb holds only in-frame clones, not every one. The sample comprises 120,000 to 150,000 clones, 80% to 85% of which are singletons, and around 8% rests with the top ten. The specimen sequenced was peripheral blood. These receptors were collected from a human donor in a cohort sampled during active COVID-19.

The gene calls are TRBV5-4 and TRBJ2-1; 11 positions agree with TRBD2. The V and J ends lost 2 bases and 3 bases, in that order; junction bases with no gene match: 4. The CDR3 has 16 amino acids. Germline assignment: CDR1 SGHNT and CDR2 YYREEE (reference sequence). The CDR3 sequence is CASSFPSGGRYNEQFF. The CDR3 DNA is TGTGCCAGCAGCTTCCCTAGCGGGGGGCGCTACAATGAGCAGTTCTTC. Full variable domain (missing parts from reference TRBV5-4 and TRBJ2-1): ETGVTQSPTHLIKTRGQQVTLRCSSQSGHNTVSWYQQALGQGPQFIFQYYREEENGRGNFPPRFSGLQFPNYSSELNVNALELDDSALYLCASSFPSGGRYNEQFFGPGTRLTVL.

There are a few counts of this clone. The CDR3 bases are TGCGCCAGCAGACCCAGGGGAGGGGTGGATAATTCACCCCTCCACTTT. Protein product: CASRPRGGVDNSPLHF. The V call is TRBV5-1, the J call TRBJ1-6, with a weak D call TRBD1 (6 bases). The CDR3 is 16 amino acids. Trimming stripped 5 bases from V and 5 bases from J, with 17 bases between. The V gene's germline CDR1 is SGHRS and CDR2 YFSETQ.

V gene TRBV4-1 combines with J gene TRBJ1-6; D perhaps matches TRBD1 (6 bases). The CDR3 extends over 15 amino acids. Trimming removed 4 bases at V and 3 bases at J, with 10 bases between. Germline V gives CDR1 MGHRA, CDR2 YSYEKL. CDR3 in DNA: TGCGCCAGCAGCCCACAGGGAAACTATAATTCACCCCTCCACTTT. This encodes CASSPQGNYNSPLHF.

The chain recombines TRBV7-3 with TRBJ2-2; D not resolved. The germline V and J ends were trimmed by 5 bases and 2 bases, with 15 bases remaining between them. Germline V gene data show CDR1 as SGHTA and CDR2 as FQGTGA. The length of the CDR3 is 16 residues. The CDR3 reads CASSPRNRPNTGELFF. For the CDR3, the DNA is TGTGCCAGCAGCCCCAGGAATAGACCTAACACCGGGGAGCTGTTTTTT.

The V gene is TRBV28, the J gene TRBJ1-4; 7 bases fit TRBD1. This CDR3 comprises 14 residues. The J segment lost 4 bases and the V segment lost 5 bases, leaving 4 bases of the junction unmatched. CDR1 is MDHEN and CDR2 is SYDVKM in the germline V gene. Here the CDR3 DNA reads TGTGCCAGCAGTGGGACAGAAGATAATGAAAAACTGTTTTTT. Encoded protein: CASSGTEDNEKLFF. The entire variable domain, with the rest obtained from reference TRBV28 and TRBJ1-4, is as follows: DVKVTQSSRYLVKRTGEKVFLECVQDMDHENMFWYRQDPGLGLRLIYFSYDVKMKEKGDIPEGYSVSREKKERFSLILESASTNQTSMYLCASSGTEDNEKLFFGSGTQLSVL.

This clone appeared once. The genes are TRBV7-6 and TRBJ1-1, with D uncertain. CDR3 length: 15 residues. Between the trimmed V and J ends, which lost 1 base and 1 base, there was a span of 10 bases. CDR1 is SGHVS, CDR2 FNYEAQ, per germline. CDR3 in DNA: TGTGCCAGCAGCTTAGTTTCGCAGGCGAACACTGAAGCTTTCTTT. Protein: CASSLVSQANTEAFF. Full variable domain (missing parts from reference TRBV7-6 and TRBJ1-1): GAGVSQSPRYKVTKRGQDVALRCDPISGHVSLYWYRQALGQGPEFLTYFNYEAQQDKSGLPNDRFSAERPEGSISTLTIQRTEQRDSAMYRCASSLVSQANTEAFFGQGTRLTVV.

This chain uses TRBV2 with TRBJ2-7; 9 bases are shared with TRBD1. This CDR3 spans 13 amino acids. Trimming removed 10 bases from V and 5 bases from J; junction bases left unmatched: 9. The germline V gene encodes CDR1 SNHLY and CDR2 FYNNEI. The CDR3 region is CATTGQGRDEQYF. The CDR3 DNA reads TGTGCCACAACTGGACAGGGGCGTGACGAGCAGTACTTC.

The V call is TRBV5-1, the J call TRBJ2-1; perhaps TRBD2 as D (5 bases). Per germline, CDR1 SGHRS and CDR2 YFSETQ. The germline V and J ends were trimmed by 4 bases and 6 bases, with 11 bases remaining between them. The CDR3 is 13 residues long. CDR3 bases: TGCGCCAGCAGCCGAAATGGAGGCAATGAGCAGTTCTTC. It yields the protein CASSRNGGNEQFF.

The V call is TRBV5-1, the J call TRBJ2-1, with TRBD2 as a possible D gene (6 bases). The germline CDR1 and CDR2 sequences are SGHRS and YFSETQ. This CDR3 has 14 residues. V was cut by 2 bases and J by 10 bases, with 16 bases left in between. CDR3 nucleotides: TGCGCCAGCAGCTTTGGTAGCGGCCGGGGGGAGCAGTTCTTC. Translated: CASSFGSGRGEQFF.

CDR3 amino acids: CASSIGGGALYNEQFF. As DNA, the CDR3 is TGTGCCAGTAGTATCGGCGGGGGGGCCCTCTACAATGAGCAGTTCTTC. V gene TRBV19 combines with J gene TRBJ2-1; TRBD2 matches at 9 bases. The CDR3 covers 16 residues. Losses at the gene ends were 3 bases for V and 3 bases for J; bases not matched to a gene: 6. CDR1 LNHDA and CDR2 SQIVND come from the germline V gene (reference sequence).

The V and J genes are TRBV28 and TRBJ1-1; a weak D match, TRBD1 (5 bases). This CDR3 comprises 12 residues. CDR1 is MDHEN and CDR2 is SYDVKM in the germline V gene. Trimming left V 8 bases short and J 3 bases short, with 10 bases between. CDR3 sequence: CASGAVDTEAFF. The CDR3 region has the DNA TGTGCCAGCGGGGCCGTCGACACTGAAGCTTTCTTT. The full variable domain, rest sourced from reference TRBV28 and TRBJ1-1, is DVKVTQSSRYLVKRTGEKVFLECVQDMDHENMFWYRQDPGLGLRLIYFSYDVKMKEKGDIPEGYSVSREKKERFSLILESASTNQTSMYLCASGAVDTEAFFGQGTRLTVV.

V usage is TRBV2 and J usage is TRBJ2-7; D remains unclear. Trimming shortened V by 1 base and J by 3 bases, and 13 bases separated the two germline ends. This CDR3 comprises 15 residues. The germline gives CDR1 SNHLY, CDR2 FYNNEI. CDR3 sequence reads: CASSEGYLKLYEQYF. In nucleotides, the CDR3 is TGTGCCAGCAGTGAAGGCTATCTAAAACTCTACGAGCAGTACTTC.

The genes are TRBV5-1 and TRBJ1-1, with D possibly being TRBD1 (5 bases). CDR3 size: 13 residues. Between the trimmed V and J ends, which lost 7 bases and 1 base, there was a span of 11 bases. Germline V gives CDR1 SGHRS, CDR2 YFSETQ. The CDR3, as DNA: TGCGCCAGCGGCCTACAGGAGAACACTGAAGCTTTCTTT. Translated, it gives CASGLQENTEAFF.

The chain couples TRBV5-1 to TRBJ2-2; 9 nucleotides match TRBD1. This CDR3 has 15 residues. The J segment lost 4 bases and the V segment lost 5 bases, leaving 6 bases of the junction unmatched. Germline V CDR1 and CDR2: SGHRS, YFSETQ. DNA of the CDR3: TGCGCCAGCAGTACAGGGGGCGTCGGCACCGGGGAGCTGTTTTTT. Translated: CASSTGGVGTGELFF.

This chain joins TRBV5-1 and TRBJ2-2; 8 nucleotides match TRBD1. Germline V gives CDR1 SGHRS, CDR2 YFSETQ. V trimming: 1 base; J trimming: 3 bases; junction bases outside the gene matches: 2. The CDR3 totals 15 residues. Here the CDR3 DNA reads TGCGCCAGCAGCTTGTCCAGGGGGCACACCGGGGAGCTGTTTTTT. It codes for CASSLSRGHTGELFF.

For the CDR3, the DNA is TGCGCCAGCAGCTTCGGCAGGGGGTTTCTTAATGAAAAACTGTTTTTT. This gives the protein CASSFGRGFLNEKLFF. This chain joins TRBV5-1 and TRBJ1-4, with 7 bases lining up with TRBD1. CDR3 length: 16 residues. The V gene's germline CDR1 is SGHRS and CDR2 YFSETQ. Trimming cost V 2 bases and J 4 bases; bases outside gene matches: 8.

The chain links TRBV11-3 to TRBJ2-3; 10 nucleotides agree with TRBD2. This CDR3 region has 14 residues. The germline CDR1 and CDR2 sequences are SGHNT and YENEEA. J lost 4 bases, V lost 3 bases, and 1 base had no gene match. CDR3 residues: CASSFSGGSDTQYF. CDR3 DNA: TGTGCCAGCAGCTTTAGCGGGGGGTCAGATACGCAGTATTTT.